Following are 10 T cell receptor beta chains from one sample sequenced in a study of T cells after yellow fever vaccination. TCRdb re-derived calls from the 5' RACE reads in MiXCR, one entry per CDR3 protein. The table shows about 330,000 distinct CDR3 sequences, with around 6.8% occurring only once. The specimen was PBMCs, collected approximately 40 days after the first yellow fever vaccination. The receptors come from a man younger than 35 who received the YFV17D yellow fever vaccine.

The gene calls are TRBV25-1 and TRBJ2-1; 7 positions match TRBD1. The CDR3 runs to 15 residues. Germline CDR1 and CDR2: MGHDK and SYGVNS. With V trimmed by 6 bases and J by 3 bases, 8 bases remained unmatched. Written as DNA, the CDR3 is TGTGCCAGCAGCCCTAATACAGGGGACTACAATGAGCAGTTCTTC. This encodes CASSPNTGDYNEQFF.

This clonotype has a handful of counts. This chain links TRBV12-3 or TRBV12-4 with TRBJ1-5; a possible D gene is TRBD1 (6 bases). CDR3 length equals 16 residues. The V and J ends lost 2 bases and 0 bases respectively, with 11 bases between them. In nucleotides, the CDR3 is TGTGCCAGCAGTTTAAGGGGGGGTTATAGCAATCAGCCCCAGCATTTT. It is translated as CASSLRGGYSNQPQHF.

This clonotype was observed many times. The CDR3 DNA sequence: TGCGCCAGCAGCTTGGACAGTAACACCGGGGAGCTGTTTTTT. Protein sequence: CASSLDSNTGELFF. The genes are TRBV5-1 and TRBJ2-2; the D is unclear. V gave up 0 bases and J gave up 2 bases, with 5 bases separating them. The CDR3 totals 14 residues. Germline-derived CDR1 and CDR2 are SGHRS and YFSETQ.

This clonotype came up a few times. The chain links TRBV5-1 to TRBJ2-3; D is uncertain. Germline V lookup: CDR1 SGHRS, CDR2 YFSETQ. The V end was cut by 0 bases, the J end by 2 bases, with 13 bases between. This CDR3 has 16 amino acids. CDR3 sequence (DNA): TGCGCCAGCAGCTTGGGCGGCTACAGAGTCACAGATACGCAGTATTTT. Its translation: CASSLGGYRVTDTQYF.

This clonotype occurred a few times. The chain uses TRBV5-6 and TRBJ2-3, with 8 bases fitting TRBD2. The germline gives CDR1 SGHDT, CDR2 YYEEEE. With 2 bases clipped from V and 7 bases from J, the junction kept 12 bases outside the gene matches. The CDR3 loop spans 16 amino acids. The DNA of the CDR3 is TGTGCCAGCAGCTTACTCGAGGAGCGGGGGAGAAATACGCAGTATTTT. Protein: CASSLLEERGRNTQYF.

This clonotype was seen a handful of times. The chain carries TRBV5-1 and TRBJ2-3, with 9 bases that match TRBD2. The V segment lost 6 bases and the J segment 3 bases; nucleotides outside the gene matches: 11. The germline CDR1 and CDR2 sequences are SGHRS and YFSETQ. The CDR3 runs to 16 residues. Here the CDR3 DNA reads TGCGCCAGCACACAACCTGGGAGCGGGGGGACAGATACGCAGTATTTT. It specifies CASTQPGSGGTDTQYF.

This chain uses TRBV4-2 with TRBJ1-5; 10 positions match TRBD1. Germline-derived CDR1 and CDR2 are LGHNA and YNFKEQ. The V gene end was trimmed by 1 base and the J gene end by 5 bases; junction bases not matched to a gene: 5. The CDR3 has 16 amino acids. CDR3 sequence (DNA): TGTGCCAGCAGCCAAGGTCGGACAGGGGGGGATCAGCCCCAGCATTTT. It specifies CASSQGRTGGDQPQHF.

The CDR3 protein is CASIQGSYTGELFF. The CDR3 DNA sequence: TGTGCCAGTATACAGGGCTCGTACACCGGGGAGCTGTTTTTT. The genes are TRBV6-2 or TRBV6-3 and TRBJ2-2; possibly TRBD1 for D (6 bases). This CDR3 has 14 amino acids. V shed 9 bases and J shed 3 bases, with 14 bases lying between them. CDR1 MNHEY and CDR2 SVGEGT come from the germline V gene.

The chain combines TRBV7-9 with TRBJ1-6, with a possible D match to TRBD1 (6 bases). V was shortened by 5 bases and J by 10 bases, with 12 bases between the two germline ends. Looked up from germline, CDR1 is SEHNR and CDR2 is FQNEAQ (reference sequence). The CDR3 sequence is 13 residues long. The CDR3 here is CASSPDRPSPLHF. As DNA, the CDR3 is TGTGCCAGCAGCCCCGACAGGCCGTCACCCCTCCACTTT.

This clonotype was counted a few times. The V gene is TRBV4-3, the J gene TRBJ2-3, with D unclear. CDR1 and CDR2 from the germline V gene are LGHNA and YSLEER. The CDR3 totals 15 residues. V dropped 0 bases and J dropped 6 bases, with 13 bases sitting between them. The CDR3 DNA is TGCGCCAGCAGCCAAGATCTGATAAGCTCCGATACGCAGTATTTT. Encoded protein: CASSQDLISSDTQYF.